The 17 T cell receptor beta chains listed next were all sequenced from one sample in a study of CD8 T cells in ankylosing spondylitis. Overall study findings and caveats: A TCR beta motif of several highly homologous variants appeared characteristic of ankylosing spondylitis blood.

One entry per CDR3 protein results from TCRdb running MiXCR on the 5' RACE reads. This table has fewer than 450,000 distinct CDR3 sequences, about a sixth appearing once. No cognate antigen is known for these TCRs. Sequencing was performed on blood, either unsorted or a sorted T cell fraction (not recorded which). Receptor source: a male donor with ankylosing spondylitis.

V gene TRBV6-1 combines with J gene TRBJ2-5; D tentatively fits TRBD1 or TRBD2 (6 bases each). V was shortened by 6 bases and J by 4 bases, with 15 bases between the two germline ends. Per the germline V gene, CDR1 is MNHNS and CDR2 is SASEGT. The CDR3 consists of 14 residues. The CDR3 region is CASSRRGSGETQYF. The CDR3 DNA is TGTGCCAGCAGCCGGAGGGGGAGTGGAGAGACCCAGTACTTC.

The table lists this clonotype with many counts. The chain recombines TRBV12-3 or TRBV12-4 with TRBJ2-6; D call uncertain. The CDR3 loop spans 13 amino acids. V was clipped by 3 bases and J by 0 bases, with 0 bases between them. The CDR3 sequence is CASSFSGANVLTF. CDR3 nucleotide sequence: TGTGCCAGCAGTTTCTCTGGGGCCAACGTCCTGACTTTC.

The CDR3 loop reads CASSLGSGVVYGYTF. CDR3 DNA sequence: TGTGCCAGCAGCTTAGGGTCCGGAGTGGTCTATGGCTACACCTTC. The J gene is TRBJ1-2, the V gene TRBV11-2; the D is unclear. Trimming took 1 base from V and 4 from J, leaving 13 bases between them. Germline-derived CDR1 and CDR2 are SGHAT and FQNNGV. CDR3 length: 15 amino acids. Filled out from reference TRBV11-2 and TRBJ1-2, the complete variable domain reads EAGVAQSPRYKIIEKRQSVAFWCNPISGHATLYWYQQILGQGPKLLIQFQNNGVVDDSQLPKDRFSAERLKGVDSTLKIQPAKLEDSAVYLCASSLGSGVVYGYTFGSGTRLTVV.

The rearrangement links TRBV10-3 to TRBJ2-7; D uncertain. The CDR3 covers 11 residues. Per germline, CDR1 ENHRY and CDR2 SYGVKD. The V and J ends lost 7 bases and 2 bases respectively, with 6 bases between them. DNA for the CDR3: TGTGCCATCACCCTGACCTACGAGCAGTACTTC. Its translation is CAITLTYEQYF.

The V and J genes are TRBV12-3 or TRBV12-4 and TRBJ1-1; 7 bases are a match to TRBD1. Trimming removed 5 bases from V and 6 bases from J; junction bases left unmatched: 6. The CDR3 has 13 residues. This chain's CDR3 is CASSSTGDAEAFF. CDR3 coding DNA: TGTGCCAGCAGTAGTACAGGGGACGCTGAAGCTTTCTTT.

The chain joins TRBV6-1 to TRBJ2-7, with 8 bases fitting TRBD2. Germline CDR1 and CDR2: MNHNS and SASEGT. This CDR3 region has 14 residues. The trim removed 6 bases at V and 8 bases at J, leaving 12 bases unmatched. The CDR3 sequence: CASRPGLGSIKQYF. CDR3 nucleotide sequence: TGTGCCAGCAGACCGGGACTAGGATCCATAAAGCAGTACTTC.

V usage is TRBV14 and J usage is TRBJ2-1; possibly TRBD2 for D (5 bases). V was shortened by 4 bases and J by 6 bases, with 10 bases between the two germline ends. CDR3 length: 13 residues. Germline V gene lookup returns CDR1 SGHDN and CDR2 FVKESK. CDR3 residues: CASSLWGANEQFF. As DNA, the CDR3 is TGTGCCAGCAGCCTCTGGGGAGCCAATGAGCAGTTCTTC.

V is TRBV7-9 and J is TRBJ2-1, with 11 positions matching TRBD2. The ends lost 5 bases at V and 4 bases at J; junction bases unmatched: 4. The germline V gene has CDR1 SEHNR and CDR2 FQNEAQ (reference sequence). The CDR3 has 15 residues. The CDR3 bases are TGTGCCAGCAGCATACTAGCGGGGGCTTACAATGAGCAGTTCTTC. It yields the protein CASSILAGAYNEQFF.

This clonotype was seen a handful of times. The chain combines TRBV19 with TRBJ1-5; 8 positions match TRBD1. The J segment lost 2 bases and the V segment lost 4 bases, leaving 10 bases of the junction unmatched. CDR1 is LNHDA, CDR2 SQIVND, per germline (reference sequence). The CDR3 consists of 17 residues. In nucleotides, the CDR3 is TGTGCCAGTAGTAGACCCAGGGGGCAGTTGGGCAATCAGCCCCAGCATTTT. Translated, it gives CASSRPRGQLGNQPQHF.

J is TRBJ1-5 and V is TRBV24-1; D might be TRBD1 (6 bases). Trimming took 3 bases from V and 1 from J, leaving 9 bases between them. The CDR3 loop spans 15 amino acids. Germline values: CDR1 KGHDR, CDR2 SFDVKD. This CDR3 is CATSDSGQSNQPQHF. The CDR3, as DNA: TGTGCCACCAGTGATAGCGGACAGAGCAATCAGCCCCAGCATTTT.

The V gene is TRBV3-1, the J gene TRBJ2-1; either TRBD1 or TRBD2 may supply D (6 bases each). The CDR3 runs 15 residues. With 2 bases removed from V and 6 bases from J, the gap between germline ends came to 14 bases. The germline V gene encodes CDR1 LGHDT and CDR2 YNNKEL (reference sequence). The chain's CDR3 is CASSQQPGAPNEQFF. The CDR3 region has the DNA TGTGCCAGCAGCCAACAACCGGGGGCCCCCAATGAGCAGTTCTTC.

This clonotype was recorded many times. The V gene is TRBV12-3 or TRBV12-4, the J gene TRBJ2-5; D might be TRBD2 (5 bases). There are 15 residues in the CDR3. Trimming removed 3 bases from V and 0 bases from J, with 11 bases in between. The CDR3 sequence: CASSFPSGNQETQYF. CDR3 bases: TGTGCCAGCAGTTTCCCCTCGGGGAACCAAGAGACCCAGTACTTC.

This clonotype was detected a few times. The genes are TRBV15 and TRBJ2-3; D remains ambiguous. Germline values: CDR1 LNHNV, CDR2 YYDKDF (reference sequence). CDR3 size: 14 residues. The V end lost 0 bases, the J end lost 7 bases, and 11 bases lay between the germline ends. CDR3 DNA sequence: TGTGCCACCAGCAGAGAGCGAGTAGAGAATACGCAGTATTTT. Protein: CATSRERVENTQYF.

This clonotype was counted many times. V is TRBV29-1 and J is TRBJ2-5; the D is unclear. The ends were cut back, 7 bases at V and 4 bases at J, with 13 bases in the middle. The CDR3 totals 12 residues. CDR1 SQVTM and CDR2 ANQGSEA come from the germline V gene. CDR3 coding DNA: TGCAGCGCCAGACCCGACCGAGAGACCCAGTACTTC. Its protein product is CSARPDRETQYF.

A few counts support this clonotype. The chain recombines TRBV5-1 with TRBJ1-2; 8 bases match TRBD1. V lost 4 bases, J lost 0 bases, and 5 bases stayed unmatched. The length of the CDR3 is 15 residues. The germline gives CDR1 SGHRS, CDR2 YFSETQ. CDR3 sequence: CASSLGTGANYGYTF. Here the CDR3 DNA reads TGCGCCAGCAGCCTGGGGACAGGCGCTAACTATGGCTACACCTTC.

This clonotype was seen a handful of times. V and J are TRBV18 and TRBJ1-3; 10 bases are a match to TRBD1. This CDR3 comprises 14 residues. V was clipped by 8 bases and J by 4 bases; unmatched bases: 5. Germline assignment: CDR1 KGHSH and CDR2 LQKENI. CDR3 in DNA: TGTGCCAGCCTCCGGGACAGGGGAGGAAACACCATATATTTT. Translation: CASLRDRGGNTIYF.

The chain has TRBV12-3 or TRBV12-4 and TRBJ2-7; D possibly uses TRBD1 or TRBD2 (6 bases each). Trimming stripped 4 bases from V and 3 bases from J, with 13 bases between. The CDR3 has 14 residues. The chain's CDR3 is CASSSGAKNYEQYF. The CDR3, as DNA: TGTGCCAGCAGTTCGGGGGCGAAAAACTACGAGCAGTACTTC.